These 16 T cell receptor beta chains originate from one sample sequenced in a study of human T cells and chemical hapten exposure. Regarding time point: patch test 3, about 24 weeks after DPC sensitization. Treatment defined: therapeutic diphenylcyclopropenone sensitization with weekly scalp DPC. TCRdb independently ran MiXCR on the RACE reads; one entry per CDR3 protein. The sample has about 200,000 distinct CDR3 sequences, approximately 24% seen once; the top ten hold 2% to 2.5%. The specimen was whole blood, collected in connection with sensitization to the hapten diphenylcyclopropenone (DPC). The receptor set was obtained from a woman in her 40s with alopecia areata. Some clones in this sample may be carry-over from other donors' samples.

This clonotype was detected once. The rearrangement uses TRBV4-1 and TRBJ1-2, with no clear D. The V gene lost 1 base and the J gene lost 0 bases, with 9 bases spanning the gap. The CDR3 is 15 amino acids. Per the germline V gene, CDR1 is MGHRA and CDR2 is YSYEKL. CDR3 sequence reads: CASSQVFPTNYGYTF. The CDR3 DNA reads TGCGCCAGCAGCCAAGTCTTTCCGACTAACTATGGCTACACCTTC.

V is TRBV7-9 and J is TRBJ2-5; D unresolved. Per the germline V gene, CDR1 is SEHNR and CDR2 is FQNEAQ (reference sequence). The CDR3 loop spans 14 amino acids. With 5 bases removed from V and 5 bases from J, the gap between germline ends came to 15 bases. The DNA for the CDR3 is TGTGCCAGCAGCGCAATTCAGCAGATCGAGACCCAGTACTTC. As protein: CASSAIQQIETQYF.

In the case of this clonotype: One end of the junction fails to match germline, which may point to a read error. This chain connects TRBV10-3 to TRBJ2-7, with 8 bases fitting TRBD1. Germline loops: CDR1 ENHRY, CDR2 SYGVKD. This CDR3 comprises 15 residues. In DNA form, the CDR3 reads TGTGCCATCATTGAGCCGAGGACAGGGCGGGAAGAGCAGTACTTC. Translating gives CAIIEPRTGREEQYF.

The rearrangement joins TRBV28 to TRBJ2-3, with 10 bases identical to TRBD2. J lost 3 bases, V lost 10 bases, and 10 bases had no gene match. CDR3 length: 15 amino acids. CDR1 is MDHEN and CDR2 is SYDVKM in the germline V gene. In nucleotides, the CDR3 is TGTGCCAACCCTGCTAGCGGGAGTCGAACAGATACGCAGTATTTT. Translated, it gives CANPASGSRTDTQYF.

The gene calls are TRBV9 and TRBJ2-1; D is unresolved. The CDR3 has 15 residues. V gave up 4 bases and J gave up 3 bases, with 14 bases separating them. Germline lookup yields CDR1 SGDLS and CDR2 YYNGEE. CDR3 nucleotide sequence: TGTGCCAGCAGCCCTCGGTCTATCGTCTACAATGAGCAGTTCTTC. Translated: CASSPRSIVYNEQFF.

This chain joins TRBV12-3 or TRBV12-4 and TRBJ2-3; maybe TRBD1 (6 bases). V was trimmed by 5 bases and J by 4 bases, leaving 13 bases between them. The CDR3 has 14 amino acids. The CDR3 bases are TGTGCCAGCAGTGACGGGACAAACGCAGATACGCAGTATTTT. This encodes CASSDGTNADTQYF.

The V call is TRBV27, the J call TRBJ2-2; 8 bases are shared with TRBD1. The V and J ends lost 6 bases and 7 bases, in that order; junction bases with no gene match: 4. Germline V gives CDR1 MNHEY, CDR2 SMNVEV (reference sequence). This CDR3 region has 13 residues. The CDR3 loop is CASRQGVIGELFF. The CDR3 coding sequence is TGTGCCAGCAGACAGGGGGTAATCGGGGAGCTGTTTTTT.

This clonotype was counted only a few times. The chain links TRBV27 to TRBJ2-1; TRBD2 might be the D (6 bases). CDR3 length: 15 residues. Germline values: CDR1 MNHEY, CDR2 SMNVEV (reference sequence). Trimming shortened V by 2 bases and J by 8 bases, and 16 bases separated the two germline ends. The CDR3 bases are TGTGCCAGCAGTTTAACGGGGGATCCTTGGCATGAGCAGTTCTTC. Translating it yields CASSLTGDPWHEQFF.

V is TRBV4-3 and J is TRBJ2-4; D is perhaps TRBD1 (5 bases). Trimming shortened V by 1 base and J by 4 bases, and 11 bases separated the two germline ends. The CDR3 is 15 amino acids. The germline CDR1 and CDR2 sequences are LGHNA and YSLEER. CDR3 protein: CASSQGGARKNIQYF. CDR3 bases: TGCGCCAGCAGCCAAGGTGGGGCTCGTAAAAACATTCAGTACTTC.

This clonotype was detected ten times or more. The chain combines TRBV18 with TRBJ2-7; perhaps D is TRBD1 or TRBD2 (5 bases each). Trimming removed 4 bases at V and 3 bases at J, with 13 bases between. The germline gives CDR1 KGHSH, CDR2 LQKENI. CDR3 length equals 14 residues. DNA for the CDR3: TGTGCCAGCTCACTAGGGACCGGCAACTACGAGCAGTACTTC. This translates into CASSLGTGNYEQYF.

This clonotype came up a few times. The rearrangement joins TRBV4-2 to TRBJ2-4; D not certain. The CDR3 has 15 amino acids. In germline, CDR1 is LGHNA, CDR2 YNFKEQ. Trimming shortened V by 3 bases and J by 1 base, and 10 bases separated the two germline ends. The CDR3 DNA is TGTGCCAGCAGCCAGACCCGGCCGGCCAAAAACATTCAGTACTTC. It translates to CASSQTRPAKNIQYF.

This rearrangement joins TRBV5-6 to TRBJ2-1; D may be TRBD2 (5 bases). From germline, CDR1 is SGHDT and CDR2 YYEEEE. CDR3 length: 15 residues. Trimming shortened V by 1 base and J by 8 bases, and 16 bases separated the two germline ends. The CDR3 here is CASSLIDARADEQFF. The DNA for the CDR3 is TGTGCCAGCAGCTTGATAGACGCAAGAGCGGATGAGCAGTTCTTC.

The sample holds a few counts of this clonotype. This rearrangement joins TRBV7-9 to TRBJ2-7; D not certain. With 3 bases removed from V and 6 bases from J, the gap between germline ends came to 15 bases. The germline V gene encodes CDR1 SEHNR and CDR2 FQNEAQ (reference sequence). This CDR3 has 14 amino acids. CDR3 sequence: CASSFFPSSSEQYF. The CDR3 DNA follows: TGTGCCAGCAGCTTTTTCCCCAGCTCGAGCGAGCAGTACTTC. Supplemented by reference TRBV7-9 and TRBJ2-7, the full variable domain reads DTGVSQNPRHKITKRGQNVTFRCDPISEHNRLYWYRQTLGQGPEFLTYFQNEAQLEKSRLLSDRFSAERPKGSFSTLEIQRTEQGDSAMYLCASSFFPSSSEQYFGPGTRLTVT.

The chain uses TRBV5-8 and TRBJ1-2, with D tentatively TRBD1 (6 bases). V lost 3 bases to trimming and J lost 8 bases, with 17 bases between them. There are 14 residues in the CDR3. Germline V gene lookup returns CDR1 SGHTS and CDR2 YDEGEE. The CDR3 spells CASSSGTLVRGYTF. CDR3 in DNA: TGTGCCAGCAGCTCCGGGACACTAGTCAGAGGCTACACCTTC.

This clonotype was detected a few times. The V gene is TRBV20-1, the J gene TRBJ2-1; D is possibly TRBD2 (6 bases). The CDR3 totals 13 residues. Germline-derived CDR1 and CDR2 are DFQATT and SNEGSKA (reference sequence). V lost 6 bases to trimming and J lost 5 bases, with 14 bases between them. The CDR3 protein is CSAQRGADNEQFF. The CDR3 DNA sequence: TGCAGTGCCCAGCGCGGGGCGGACAATGAGCAGTTCTTC.

The chain is built from TRBV29-1 and TRBJ2-1; D may match TRBD1 or TRBD2 (5 bases each). The V gene's germline CDR1 is SQVTM and CDR2 ANQGSEA. CDR3 length equals 14 residues. Trimming took off 6 bases at V and 0 bases at J, with 12 bases between the two ends. This CDR3 reads CSVGDPSSYNEQFF. The CDR3 DNA follows: TGCAGCGTGGGGGACCCGAGCTCCTACAATGAGCAGTTCTTC.